Presented here are 27 T cell receptor beta chains from one specimen sequenced in a study of OX40 agonist ivuxolimab in advanced cancers. TCRdb keeps only in-frame clones here, not all; method: immunoSEQ multiplex PCR. This table holds tens of thousands of clones, roughly 80% found once. Here the sequenced sample was CD4+ or CD8+ T cells sorted from blood, taken in a trial of the OX40 agonist ivuxolimab. The origin of the receptors is an adult with an advanced solid tumor such as melanoma, head and neck, liver or kidney cancer.

The chain has TRBV7-2 and TRBJ2-7; no reliable D call. V shed 2 bases and J shed 7 bases, with 9 bases lying between them. Germline CDR1 and CDR2: SGHTA and FQGNSA. The CDR3 is 12 amino acids. The CDR3 nucleotides read TGTGCCAGCAGCTTATCCCCGTGGGAGCAGTACTTC. It specifies CASSLSPWEQYF.

The J gene is TRBJ1-2, the V gene TRBV25-1; 10 bases map to TRBD1. This CDR3 comprises 15 residues. J was trimmed by 10 bases and V by 3 bases; bases with no gene match: 11. Germline CDR1 reads MGHDK; CDR2 reads SYGVNS. The CDR3 sequence is CASSDQGQGVASYTF. Here the CDR3 DNA reads TGTGCCAGCAGTGACCAAGGACAGGGGGTAGCTTCCTACACCTTC.

The chain joins TRBV7-3 to TRBJ1-2; D gene uncertain. The CDR3 runs 15 residues. CDR1 is SGHTA, CDR2 FQGTGA, per germline. Trimming took off 3 bases at V and 2 bases at J, with 13 bases between the two ends. DNA of the CDR3: TGTGCCAGCAGCTTGGCCACGGGAGGGAACTATGGCTACACCTTC. Encoded protein: CASSLATGGNYGYTF.

This sequence joins TRBV7-3 and TRBJ2-5; the D is unclear. The J call may be wrong; the DNA end is better matched by TRBJ2-7. CDR3 length: 14 residues. In germline, CDR1 is SGHTA, CDR2 FQGTGA. CDR3 residues: CASSGTPLSYEQYF. The CDR3 DNA follows: TGTGCCAGCAGCGGAACTCCCTTGTCCTACGAGCAGTACTTC.

The chain employs TRBV18 and TRBJ2-5; 7 bases are shared with TRBD2. V shed 2 bases and J 5 bases; nucleotides not matched to a gene: 11. Germline CDR1 reads KGHSH; CDR2 reads LQKENI. The CDR3 consists of 16 residues. The DNA for the CDR3 is TGTGCCAGCTCACCATTCCTAGCAGGGAGGGAGGAGACCCAGTACTTC. Its translation is CASSPFLAGREETQYF.

The CDR3 bases are TGTGCCAGCAGCTTAGAAACTAGACGTGAGCAGTTCTTC. Encoded protein: CASSLETRREQFF. The gene calls are TRBV11-1 and TRBJ2-1, with TRBD2 as a possible D gene (5 bases). Germline V gene data show CDR1 as SGHAT and CDR2 as FQDESV (reference sequence). Trimming stripped 1 base from V and 9 bases from J, with 10 bases between. This CDR3 contains 13 residues.

The rearrangement joins TRBV5-1 to TRBJ2-1; TRBD1 aligns across 7 bases. This CDR3 spans 16 amino acids. Looked up from germline, CDR1 is SGHRS and CDR2 is YFSETQ. The V gene end was trimmed by 0 bases and the J gene end by 5 bases; junction bases not matched to a gene: 8. The CDR3 spells CASSLVPGGQDNEQFF. As DNA, the CDR3 is TGCGCCAGCAGCTTGGTTCCTGGAGGACAGGACAATGAGCAGTTCTTC.

The rearrangement links TRBV9 to TRBJ2-2; tentative D call: TRBD1 (6 bases). From germline, CDR1 is SGDLS and CDR2 YYNGEE. The CDR3 contains 12 residues. V lost 4 bases to trimming and J lost 10 bases, with 11 bases between them. The CDR3 DNA sequence: TGTGCCAGCAGCCTACAGGGAGTGGAGCTGTTTTTT. Translation gives CASSLQGVELFF.

The genes are TRBV7-6 and TRBJ2-1; 9 bases are a match to TRBD1. The germline V gene encodes CDR1 SGHVS and CDR2 FNYEAQ. The CDR3 is 15 residues long. Germline trimming cut 7 bases from V and 8 bases from J; bases unmatched to any gene: 12. CDR3 in DNA: TGTGCCAGCACATGGACAGGGGAACGGGCAGATGAGCAGTTCTTC. This gives the protein CASTWTGERADEQFF.

As DNA, the CDR3 is TGCGCCAGCAGCTCCCTACCACAGGAGAACACTGAAGCTTTCTTT. Its protein product is CASSSLPQENTEAFF. The rearrangement uses TRBV5-1 and TRBJ1-1, with D perhaps matching TRBD1 (5 bases). This CDR3 spans 15 amino acids. Germline lookup yields CDR1 SGHRS and CDR2 YFSETQ. Trimming left V 3 bases short and J 1 base short, with 13 bases between.

CDR3 sequence reads: CASSLKQFDFYEQYF. The CDR3 nucleotides are TGTGCCAGCAGCTTAAAACAGTTTGACTTCTACGAGCAGTACTTC. This chain connects TRBV7-8 to TRBJ2-7; D is unclear. This CDR3 region has 15 residues. V gave up 2 bases and J gave up 3 bases, with 14 bases separating them. CDR1 and CDR2 from the germline V gene are SGHVS and FQNEAQ.

The chain's CDR3 is CASSLRTGALNGYTF. In nucleotides, the CDR3 is TGTGCCAGCAGCCTAAGGACAGGGGCTCTGAATGGCTACACCTTC. The chain employs TRBV5-5 and TRBJ1-2; 9 positions match TRBD1. In germline, CDR1 is SGHKS, CDR2 YYEKEE (reference sequence). With V trimmed by 4 bases and J by 6 bases, 10 bases remained unmatched. This CDR3 comprises 15 residues.

This CDR3 is CASSEGSGDEQYF. CDR3 DNA: TGTGCCAGCAGTGAAGGGTCAGGGGACGAGCAGTACTTC. The V and J genes are TRBV6-1 and TRBJ2-7; tentative D call: TRBD1 (6 bases). The germline V gene has CDR1 MNHNS and CDR2 SASEGT. The CDR3 has 13 amino acids. Trimming stripped 1 base from V and 5 bases from J, with 9 bases between.

The chain uses TRBV9 and TRBJ2-1; D remains ambiguous. Germline lookup yields CDR1 SGDLS and CDR2 YYNGEE. V lost 0 bases, J lost 9 bases, and 13 bases lay in between. The CDR3 extends over 14 amino acids. CDR3: CASSVEANWSEQFF. The CDR3 region has the DNA TGTGCCAGCAGCGTAGAGGCAAATTGGAGTGAGCAGTTCTTC.

This chain connects TRBV2 to TRBJ2-3, with D perhaps TRBD1 or TRBD2 (5 bases each). Germline V gene lookup returns CDR1 SNHLY and CDR2 FYNNEI. This CDR3 is 13 amino acids long. V was shortened by 6 bases and J by 2 bases, with 9 bases between the two germline ends. This CDR3 reads CASRGPATDTQYF. The CDR3 nucleotides are TGTGCCAGCAGGGGACCAGCCACAGATACGCAGTATTTT.

The rearrangement uses TRBV19 and TRBJ2-6; D remains ambiguous. The CDR3 loop spans 16 amino acids. The ends were cut back, 1 base at V and 2 bases at J, with 9 bases in the middle. In germline, CDR1 is LNHDA, CDR2 SQIVND (reference sequence). CDR3 in amino acids: CASSIGLGAGANVLTF. The CDR3 region has the DNA TGTGCCAGTAGTATAGGGTTGGGTGCTGGGGCCAACGTCCTGACTTTC.

V usage is TRBV5-1 and J usage is TRBJ1-2; D ambiguous. V was clipped by 4 bases and J by 0 bases, with 7 bases between them. CDR3 length equals 13 residues. Germline CDR1 is SGHRS and CDR2 is YFSETQ. CDR3 nucleotides: TGCGCCAGCAGCCAAGCAGCTAACTATGGCTACACCTTC. Amino acids: CASSQAANYGYTF.

V usage is TRBV6-5 and J usage is TRBJ2-7, with D uncertain. The CDR3 runs 15 residues. Germline-derived CDR1 and CDR2 are MNHEY and SVGAGI. V was shortened by 6 bases and J by 5 bases, with 20 bases between the two germline ends. CDR3 nucleotide sequence: TGTGCCAGCAGAGCCCCCACTATAAGAACCGACGAGCAGTACTTC. It specifies CASRAPTIRTDEQYF.

The rearrangement uses TRBV5-4 and TRBJ1-2; no definite D call. The germline V gene encodes CDR1 SGHNT and CDR2 YYREEE (reference sequence). This CDR3 is built from 15 residues. V lost 4 bases and J 7 bases, leaving 20 bases between the germline ends. This CDR3 is CASSIPGSLLGGYTF. In DNA form, the CDR3 reads TGTGCCAGCAGCATTCCCGGGTCTCTCCTTGGTGGCTACACCTTC.

The chain carries TRBV5-4 and TRBJ2-3; 7 bases match TRBD2. The CDR3 covers 15 residues. Trimming removed 1 base from V and 2 bases from J; junction bases left unmatched: 4. The germline CDR1 and CDR2 sequences are SGHNT and YYREEE (reference sequence). The CDR3 DNA reads TGTGCCAGCAGCTTGCCTAGCGGAGACACAGATACGCAGTATTTT. It translates to CASSLPSGDTDTQYF.

This chain joins TRBV11-2 and TRBJ2-1; TRBD2 matches at 12 bases. There are 15 residues in the CDR3. Germline V gives CDR1 SGHAT, CDR2 FQNNGV. J was trimmed by 7 bases and V by 5 bases; bases with no gene match: 6. The CDR3 loop is CASSMTSGGGNEQFF. The CDR3 nucleotides are TGTGCCAGCAGCATGACTAGCGGGGGAGGAAATGAGCAGTTCTTC.

This rearrangement joins TRBV19 to TRBJ1-3; unclear D gene. The CDR3 extends over 15 amino acids. Germline V lookup: CDR1 LNHDA, CDR2 SQIVND (reference sequence). With 3 bases removed from V and 0 bases from J, the gap between germline ends came to 9 bases. Here the CDR3 DNA reads TGTGCCAGTAGTATTCGGCTGAACTCTGGAAACACCATATATTTT. Protein sequence: CASSIRLNSGNTIYF.

The V call is TRBV4-1, the J call TRBJ2-5, with D unresolved. CDR1 and CDR2 from the germline V gene are MGHRA and YSYEKL. V lost 1 base and J 1 base, leaving 10 bases between the germline ends. The CDR3 is 15 residues long. The CDR3 sequence is CASSQVDGFQETQYF. The DNA of the CDR3 is TGCGCCAGCAGCCAAGTGGACGGCTTCCAAGAGACCCAGTACTTC.

The sample holds a few counts of this clone. V and J are TRBV5-4 and TRBJ2-5; 10 bases match TRBD2. The CDR3 extends over 17 amino acids. In germline, CDR1 is SGHNT, CDR2 YYREEE (reference sequence). Trimming took 4 bases from V and 7 from J; bases not matched to a gene: 16. The CDR3 loop reads CASSRNLTSGVSRTQYF. The CDR3 DNA reads TGTGCCAGCAGCCGAAACCTCACTAGCGGGGTTTCCCGGACCCAGTACTTC.

The chain carries TRBV7-2 and TRBJ2-6; D may be TRBD2 (7 bases). This CDR3 contains 17 residues. The germline CDR1 and CDR2 sequences are SGHTA and FQGNSA. The V and J ends lost 5 bases and 0 bases respectively, with 14 bases between them. The CDR3 sequence: CASSRGAGNSGANVLTF. The CDR3 region has the DNA TGTGCCAGCAGCCGGGGGGCGGGGAACTCTGGGGCCAACGTCCTGACTTTC.

The chain carries TRBV2 and TRBJ2-5; weak D call: TRBD1 (6 bases). The DNA end lines up better with TRBJ2-7; the J call may be wrong. The length of the CDR3 is 12 residues. Per germline, CDR1 SNHLY and CDR2 FYNNEI. This chain's CDR3 is CASASDSYEQYF. CDR3 nucleotides: TGTGCCAGCGCTTCGGACAGCTACGAGCAGTACTTC.

The genes are TRBV27 and TRBJ1-2, with TRBD1 as a possible D gene (5 bases). The CDR3 length is 15 residues. V was clipped by 4 bases and J by 4 bases, with 16 bases between them. Germline V gene data show CDR1 as MNHEY and CDR2 as SMNVEV (reference sequence). For the CDR3, the DNA is TGTGCCAGCAGTTCATCCGCGGGACTAGCCTATGGCTACACCTTC. Translating gives CASSSSAGLAYGYTF.